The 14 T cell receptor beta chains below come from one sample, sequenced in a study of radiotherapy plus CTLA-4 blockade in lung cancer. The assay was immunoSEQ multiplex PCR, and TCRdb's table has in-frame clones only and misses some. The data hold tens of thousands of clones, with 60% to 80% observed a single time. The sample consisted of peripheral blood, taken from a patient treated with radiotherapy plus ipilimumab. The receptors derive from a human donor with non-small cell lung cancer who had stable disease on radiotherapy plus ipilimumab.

As DNA, the CDR3 is TGTGCCAGTAGGGTGGAGCGGGGGTTCTCCTACGAGCAGTACGTC. Protein sequence: CASRVERGFSYEQYV. J is TRBJ2-7 and V is TRBV6-1, with TRBD2 matching 8 bases. Germline CDR1 is MNHNS and CDR2 is SASEGT. Losses at the gene ends were 9 bases for V and 0 bases for J; bases not matched to a gene: 10. The CDR3 runs 15 residues.

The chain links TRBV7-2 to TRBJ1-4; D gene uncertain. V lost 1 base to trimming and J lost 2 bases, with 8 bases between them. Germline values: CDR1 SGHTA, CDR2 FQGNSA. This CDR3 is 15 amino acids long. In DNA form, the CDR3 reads TGTGCCAGCAGCTTAGTAGGGAATACTAATGAAAAACTGTTTTTT. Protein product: CASSLVGNTNEKLFF. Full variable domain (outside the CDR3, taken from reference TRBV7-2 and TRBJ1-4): GAGVSQSPSNKVTEKGKDVELRCDPISGHTALYWYRQSLGQGLEFLIYFQGNSAPDKSGLPSDRFSAERTGGSVSTLTIQRTQQEDSAVYLCASSLVGNTNEKLFFGSGTQLSVL.

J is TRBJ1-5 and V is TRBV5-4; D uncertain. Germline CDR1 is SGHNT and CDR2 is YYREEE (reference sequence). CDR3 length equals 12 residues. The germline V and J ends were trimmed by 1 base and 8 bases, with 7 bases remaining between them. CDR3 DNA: TGTGCCAGCAGCTTGCCGGGGAAGCCCCAGCATTTT. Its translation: CASSLPGKPQHF.

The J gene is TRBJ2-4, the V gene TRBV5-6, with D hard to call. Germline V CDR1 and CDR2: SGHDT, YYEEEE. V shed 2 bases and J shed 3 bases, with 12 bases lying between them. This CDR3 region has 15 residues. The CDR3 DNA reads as TGTGCCAGCAGCTTCCTCAATTTAGGCAAAAACATTCAGTACTTC. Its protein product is CASSFLNLGKNIQYF.

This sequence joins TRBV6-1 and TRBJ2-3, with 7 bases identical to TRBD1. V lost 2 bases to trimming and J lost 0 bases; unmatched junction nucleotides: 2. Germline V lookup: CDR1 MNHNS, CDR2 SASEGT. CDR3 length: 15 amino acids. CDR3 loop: CASSERGRSTDTQYF. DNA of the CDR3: TGTGCCAGCAGTGAAAGGGGGCGAAGCACAGATACGCAGTATTTT.

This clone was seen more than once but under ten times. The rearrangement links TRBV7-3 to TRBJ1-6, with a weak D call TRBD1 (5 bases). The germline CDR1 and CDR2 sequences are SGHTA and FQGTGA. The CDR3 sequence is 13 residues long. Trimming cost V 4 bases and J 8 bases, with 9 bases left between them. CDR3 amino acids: CASSWRGDSPLHF. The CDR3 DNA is TGTGCCAGCAGCTGGAGGGGTGATTCACCCCTCCACTTT. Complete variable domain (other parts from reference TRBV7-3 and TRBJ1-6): GAGVSQTPSNKVTEKGKYVELRCDPISGHTALYWYRQSLGQGPEFLIYFQGTGAADDSGLPNDRFFAVRPEGSVSTLKIQRTERGDSAVYLCASSWRGDSPLHFGNGTRLTVT.

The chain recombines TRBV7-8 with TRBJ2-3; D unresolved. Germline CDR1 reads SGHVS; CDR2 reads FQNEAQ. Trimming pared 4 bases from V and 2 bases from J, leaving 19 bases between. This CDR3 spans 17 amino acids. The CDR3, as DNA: TGTGCCAGCAGCTCCCGGCCGGCCCGCGAATCCACAGATACGCAGTATTTT. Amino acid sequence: CASSSRPARESTDTQYF. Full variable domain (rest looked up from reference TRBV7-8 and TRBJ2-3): GAGVSQSPRYKVAKRGQDVALRCDPISGHVSLFWYQQALGQGPEFLTYFQNEAQLDKSGLPSDRFFAERPEGSVSTLKIQRTQQEDSAVYLCASSSRPARESTDTQYFGPGTRLTVL.

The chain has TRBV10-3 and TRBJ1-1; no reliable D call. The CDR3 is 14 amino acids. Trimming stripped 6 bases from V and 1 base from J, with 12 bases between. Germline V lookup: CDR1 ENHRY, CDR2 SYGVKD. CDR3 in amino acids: CAIRPNTRNTEAFF. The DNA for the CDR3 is TGTGCCATCAGACCGAACACCCGGAACACTGAAGCTTTCTTT.

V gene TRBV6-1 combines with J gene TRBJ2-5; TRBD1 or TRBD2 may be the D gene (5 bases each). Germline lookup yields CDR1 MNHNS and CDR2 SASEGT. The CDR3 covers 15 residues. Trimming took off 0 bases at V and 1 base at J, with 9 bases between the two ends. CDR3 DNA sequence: TGTGCCAGCAGTGAAGCGGGGGTACTCCAAGAGACCCAGTACTTC. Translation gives CASSEAGVLQETQYF.

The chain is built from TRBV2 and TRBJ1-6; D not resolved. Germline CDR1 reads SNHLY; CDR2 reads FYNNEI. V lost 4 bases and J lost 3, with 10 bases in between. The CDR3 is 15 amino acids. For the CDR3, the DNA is TGTGCCAGCAGTGTCCCCAGGAACTATAATTCACCCCTCCACTTT. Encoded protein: CASSVPRNYNSPLHF. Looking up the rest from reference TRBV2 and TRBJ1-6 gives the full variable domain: EPEVTQTPSHQVTQMGQEVILRCVPISNHLYFYWYRQILGQKVEFLVSFYNNEISEKSEIFDDQFSVERPDGSNFTLKIRSTKLEDSAMYFCASSVPRNYNSPLHFGNGTRLTVT.

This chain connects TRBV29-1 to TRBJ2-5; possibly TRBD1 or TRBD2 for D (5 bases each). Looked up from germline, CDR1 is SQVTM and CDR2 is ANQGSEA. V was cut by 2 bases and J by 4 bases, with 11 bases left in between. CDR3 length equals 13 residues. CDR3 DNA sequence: TGCAGCGTTGAATGGGGGTTGGGAGAGACCCAGTACTTC. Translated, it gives CSVEWGLGETQYF.

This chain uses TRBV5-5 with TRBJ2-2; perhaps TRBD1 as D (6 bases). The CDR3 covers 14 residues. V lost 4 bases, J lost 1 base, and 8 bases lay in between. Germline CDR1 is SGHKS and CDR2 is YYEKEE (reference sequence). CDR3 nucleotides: TGTGCCAGCAGCCTGACAGGGAACACCGGGGAGCTGTTTTTT. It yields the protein CASSLTGNTGELFF.

Here the CDR3 DNA reads TGTGCCAGCAGTTACGGGACAGGGCCACTTCACTATGGCTACACCTTC. Protein product: CASSYGTGPLHYGYTF. The rearrangement uses TRBV6-6 and TRBJ1-2; 9 positions agree with TRBD1. The CDR3 length is 16 residues. V lost 2 bases to trimming and J lost 3 bases; unmatched junction nucleotides: 7. In germline, CDR1 is MNHNY, CDR2 SVGAGI (reference sequence).

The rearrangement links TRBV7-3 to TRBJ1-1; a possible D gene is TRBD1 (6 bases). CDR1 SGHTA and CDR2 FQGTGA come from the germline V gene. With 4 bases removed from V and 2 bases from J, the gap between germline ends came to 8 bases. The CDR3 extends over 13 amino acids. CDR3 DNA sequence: TGTGCCAGCAGCTGGGGGGCTAACACTGAAGCTTTCTTT. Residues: CASSWGANTEAFF. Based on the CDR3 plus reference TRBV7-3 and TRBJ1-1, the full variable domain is GAGVSQTPSNKVTEKGKYVELRCDPISGHTALYWYRQSLGQGPEFLIYFQGTGAADDSGLPNDRFFAVRPEGSVSTLKIQRTERGDSAVYLCASSWGANTEAFFGQGTRLTVV.